Each of the 13 T cell receptor beta chains below was sequenced from the same sample in a study of blood T cell repertoires in COVID-19. Profiled with immunoSEQ multiplex PCR; TCRdb holds only in-frame clones, not every one. The table has 150,000 to 200,000 clones, about four fifths seen once. Sequenced sample: peripheral blood. The origin of the receptors is a man aged 55 to 70 with acute or convalescent COVID-19.

This rearrangement joins TRBV7-6 to TRBJ1-2, with D perhaps matching TRBD1 (6 bases). The CDR3 is 15 amino acids. Trimming removed 5 bases at V and 5 bases at J, with 18 bases between. Looked up from germline, CDR1 is SGHVS and CDR2 is FNYEAQ. CDR3 region: CASSPELRTDYGYTF. CDR3 nucleotide sequence: TGTGCCAGCAGCCCGGAACTTAGGACAGATTATGGCTACACCTTC. The complete variable domain, with remaining parts taken from reference TRBV7-6 and TRBJ1-2, reads GAGVSQSPRYKVTKRGQDVALRCDPISGHVSLYWYRQALGQGPEFLTYFNYEAQQDKSGLPNDRFSAERPEGSISTLTIQRTEQRDSAMYRCASSPELRTDYGYTFGSGTRLTVV.

The J gene is TRBJ1-1, the V gene TRBV25-1; D not certain. CDR1 and CDR2 (germline): MGHDK, SYGVNS. Trimming took 4 bases from V and 5 from J, leaving 14 bases between them. The CDR3 covers 14 residues. CDR3: CASSGRAGETEAFF. As DNA, the CDR3 is TGTGCCAGCAGTGGGAGGGCCGGGGAGACTGAAGCTTTCTTT.

The J gene is TRBJ2-7, the V gene TRBV7-3; D is possibly TRBD2 (6 bases). V was trimmed by 2 bases and J by 12 bases, leaving 20 bases between them. This CDR3 spans 14 amino acids. Germline CDR1 SGHTA, CDR2 FQGTGA. CDR3 nucleotide sequence: TGTGCCAGCAGCTTAGGGCGGACCGGTGGGACTCGGTACTTC. Protein: CASSLGRTGGTRYF.

The rearrangement links TRBV5-6 to TRBJ1-5, with D possibly matching TRBD1 (6 bases). Germline loops: CDR1 SGHDT, CDR2 YYEEEE. Deletions cut 6 bases from V and 2 bases from J, with 15 bases between. The CDR3 spans 15 residues. As DNA, the CDR3 is TGTGCCAGCACCTTCCGGGGGGCCGGCAATCAGCCCCAGCATTTT. The encoded protein is CASTFRGAGNQPQHF.

This chain joins TRBV2 and TRBJ1-2; TRBD1 agrees at 7 bases. The V segment lost 6 bases and the J segment 5 bases; nucleotides outside the gene matches: 21. The length of the CDR3 is 18 residues. Germline CDR1 and CDR2: SNHLY and FYNNEI. The CDR3 reads CASRELVVRQGRGYGYTF. The CDR3 DNA reads TGTGCCAGCAGGGAACTCGTTGTCCGACAGGGTCGGGGGTATGGCTACACCTTC.

The chain combines TRBV19 with TRBJ1-4, with unresolved D. Germline V gives CDR1 LNHDA, CDR2 SQIVND (reference sequence). The V end was cut by 3 bases, the J end by 2 bases, with 7 bases between. The CDR3 has 14 residues. In nucleotides, the CDR3 is TGTGCCAGTAGTATTCCCGAGACTAATGAAAAACTGTTTTTT. This encodes CASSIPETNEKLFF.

V is TRBV19 and J is TRBJ1-3; possibly TRBD1 for D (5 bases). The CDR3 loop spans 15 amino acids. CDR1 LNHDA and CDR2 SQIVND come from the germline V gene (reference sequence). V lost 9 bases and J 1 base, leaving 16 bases between the germline ends. The CDR3, as DNA: TGTGCCAGCAGACAGTTTATACTGTCTGGAAACACCATATATTTT. Translated: CASRQFILSGNTIYF. The whole variable domain, remainder taken from reference TRBV19 and TRBJ1-3, is DGGITQSPKYLFRKEGQNVTLSCEQNLNHDAMYWYRQDPGQGLRLIYYSQIVNDFQKGDIAEGYSVSREKKESFPLTVTSAQKNPTAFYLCASRQFILSGNTIYFGEGSWLTVV.

The V gene is TRBV5-1, the J gene TRBJ2-3; 12 bases are shared with TRBD2. Per germline, CDR1 SGHRS and CDR2 YFSETQ. The V and J ends lost 2 bases and 0 bases, in that order; junction bases with no gene match: 4. This CDR3 contains 17 residues. DNA of the CDR3: TGCGCCAGCAGCTTACGGACTAGCGGGGCAAGCACAGATACGCAGTATTTT. This encodes CASSLRTSGASTDTQYF.

This chain uses TRBV13 with TRBJ2-7; D possibly corresponds to TRBD2 (7 bases). The V gene's germline CDR1 is PRHDT and CDR2 FYEKMQ (reference sequence). Trimming removed 0 bases from V and 0 bases from J, with 18 bases in between. This CDR3 spans 18 amino acids. CDR3 residues: CASSLGVWRGLSSYEQYF. Here the CDR3 DNA reads TGTGCCAGCAGCTTAGGGGTTTGGCGGGGGCTGAGCTCCTACGAGCAGTACTTC.

This rearrangement joins TRBV4-2 to TRBJ2-6, with unresolved D. Germline V gives CDR1 LGHNA, CDR2 YNFKEQ. Between the trimmed V and J ends, which lost 0 bases and 1 base, there was a span of 7 bases. This CDR3 is 16 amino acids long. The CDR3 DNA follows: TGTGCCAGCAGCCAAGAACCAGGATCTGGGGCCAACGTCCTGACTTTC. Translated, it gives CASSQEPGSGANVLTF.

V gene TRBV29-1 combines with J gene TRBJ2-3; 7 bases are a match to TRBD1. The CDR3 is 13 residues long. V was clipped by 5 bases and J by 2 bases; unmatched bases: 4. Germline CDR1 and CDR2: SQVTM and ANQGSEA. The CDR3 DNA reads TGCAGCGTTCCGGACAGGAACACAGATACGCAGTATTTT. Its translation is CSVPDRNTDTQYF.

The V and J genes are TRBV28 and TRBJ1-2; a possible D gene is TRBD1 (5 bases). CDR1 and CDR2 from the germline V gene are MDHEN and SYDVKM. Trimming removed 5 bases from V and 0 bases from J, with 10 bases in between. This CDR3 region has 14 residues. CDR3 loop: CASSLGTTNYGYTF. CDR3 DNA: TGTGCCAGCAGTCTAGGGACTACTAACTATGGCTACACCTTC.

The rearrangement joins TRBV4-1 to TRBJ2-3; TRBD2 is a possible D gene (6 bases). Trimming took off 0 bases at V and 7 bases at J, with 20 bases between the two ends. Germline CDR1 MGHRA, CDR2 YSYEKL. The CDR3 runs 17 residues. The CDR3 DNA is TGCGCCAGCAGCCAAGAATGGGACGGGAGTGGGAGGTATACGCAGTATTTT. This translates into CASSQEWDGSGRYTQYF.